Below are 25 T cell receptor beta chains sequenced from a single sample in a study of cytotoxic CD8 clonotypes in ibrutinib-treated CLL. Method: immunoSEQ multiplex PCR; TCRdb's copy keeps in-frame clones and lacks some. The table records 50,000 or so clones, around 78% of them present only once. Sequencing used PBMCs, obtained after 24 months of ibrutinib treatment. The receptors here all came from a human donor with chronic lymphocytic leukemia.

The rearrangement links TRBV5-1 to TRBJ2-1, with D unresolved. V dropped 0 bases and J dropped 7 bases, with 8 bases sitting between them. Germline-derived CDR1 and CDR2 are SGHRS and YFSETQ. This CDR3 is built from 13 residues. CDR3 loop: CASSLVGTNEQFF. CDR3 coding DNA: TGCGCCAGCAGCTTGGTGGGTACAAATGAGCAGTTCTTC.

This clone was found once. The rearrangement uses TRBV7-3 and TRBJ2-5; D ambiguous. The V gene's germline CDR1 is SGHTA and CDR2 FQGTGA. The CDR3 has 15 residues. V lost 1 base, J lost 4 bases, and 13 bases lay in between. CDR3: CASSLNPSTRETQYF. The CDR3 DNA is TGTGCCAGCAGCTTAAACCCGAGTACACGAGAGACCCAGTACTTC.

The chain carries TRBV6-4 and TRBJ2-2; 8 bases align to TRBD2. The V segment lost 5 bases and the J segment 2 bases; nucleotides outside the gene matches: 7. The germline V gene encodes CDR1 MRHNA and CDR2 SNTAGT. The CDR3 sequence is 16 residues long. CDR3 amino acids: CASSKGLAGNTGELFF. DNA for the CDR3: TGTGCCAGCAGTAAAGGACTAGCCGGTAACACCGGGGAGCTGTTTTTT.

This chain joins TRBV19 and TRBJ2-3; D gene ambiguous. CDR1 LNHDA and CDR2 SQIVND come from the germline V gene (reference sequence). This CDR3 contains 16 residues. V lost 1 base and J 4 bases, leaving 15 bases between the germline ends. CDR3 DNA: TGTGCCAGTAGTATAGGGGTGGTGGTCGGTCCAGATACGCAGTATTTT. Its protein product is CASSIGVVVGPDTQYF.

CDR3 amino acids: CASSSGLAGGVDTQYF. For the CDR3, the DNA is TGTGCCAGCAGCTCGGGACTAGCGGGAGGGGTAGATACGCAGTATTTT. The chain joins TRBV7-9 to TRBJ2-3; TRBD2 aligns across 16 bases. V shed 4 bases, J shed 5 bases, and the junction held 3 bases outside the gene matches. CDR1 and CDR2 (germline): SEHNR, FQNEAQ (reference sequence). The CDR3 is 16 amino acids.

The chain combines TRBV7-2 with TRBJ1-2, with D uncertain. Trimming pared 3 bases from V and 8 bases from J, leaving 10 bases between. CDR1 is SGHTA, CDR2 FQGNSA, per germline. CDR3 size: 12 residues. As DNA, the CDR3 is TGTGCCAGCAGCTTGCGCATGGTCGGCTACACCTTC. Amino acid sequence: CASSLRMVGYTF.

The V gene is TRBV5-6, the J gene TRBJ2-1; D ambiguous. The germline V gene has CDR1 SGHDT and CDR2 YYEEEE. Deletions cut 1 base from V and 7 bases from J, with 6 bases between. This CDR3 contains 12 residues. CDR3 bases: TGTGCCAGCAGCTTGACTGGGAATGAGCAGTTCTTC. It yields the protein CASSLTGNEQFF. The complete variable domain, with remaining parts taken from reference TRBV5-6 and TRBJ2-1, reads DAGVTQSPTHLIKTRGQQVTLRCSPKSGHDTVSWYQQALGQGPQFIFQYYEEEERQRGNFPDRFSGHQFPNYSSELNVNALLLGDSALYLCASSLTGNEQFFGPGTRLTVL.

With respect to this clone: This CDR3 is also generated by other DNA sequences in the sample. In nucleotides, the CDR3 is TGTGCCTGGAGTGTAGGTCCGAACACTGAAGCTTTCTTT. Translated: CAWSVGPNTEAFF. The chain recombines TRBV30 with TRBJ1-1; unclear D gene. V lost 0 bases to trimming and J lost 1 base, with 6 bases between them. The CDR3 contains 13 residues. The germline V gene encodes CDR1 GTSNPN and CDR2 SVGIG (reference sequence).

The CDR3 DNA sequence: TGTGCCAGCAGTGCTCAGGGGATCTTCACAGATACGCAGTATTTT. Its translation is CASSAQGIFTDTQYF. The chain has TRBV25-1 and TRBJ2-3; TRBD1 might be the D (6 bases). The V end lost 4 bases, the J end lost 2 bases, and 13 bases lay between the germline ends. In germline, CDR1 is MGHDK, CDR2 SYGVNS. This CDR3 region has 15 residues. Supplemented by reference TRBV25-1 and TRBJ2-3, the full variable domain reads EADIYQTPRYLVIGTGKKITLECSQTMGHDKMYWYQQDPGMELHLIHYSYGVNSTEKGDLSSESTVSRIRTEHFPLTLESARPSHTSQYLCASSAQGIFTDTQYFGPGTRLTVL.

The DNA of the CDR3 is TGTGCCAGCAGTTTGACAGGGGACGATCGGTACGAGCAGTACTTC. The encoded protein is CASSLTGDDRYEQYF. This rearrangement joins TRBV27 to TRBJ2-7; 8 bases map to TRBD1. The CDR3 contains 15 residues. CDR1 and CDR2 (germline): MNHEY, SMNVEV (reference sequence). The V segment lost 3 bases and the J segment 4 bases; nucleotides outside the gene matches: 8.

This clone appeared a single time. The V gene is TRBV4-3, the J gene TRBJ2-2; D remains unclear. The CDR3 is 15 amino acids. V lost 0 bases, J lost 3 bases, and 8 bases lay in between. The germline V gene has CDR1 LGHNA and CDR2 YSLEER. CDR3 nucleotide sequence: TGCGCCAGCAGCCAAGATCACCTGTACACCGGGGAGCTGTTTTTT. This encodes CASSQDHLYTGELFF.

This sequence joins TRBV11-2 and TRBJ2-1, with D perhaps TRBD2 (7 bases). Trimming took 5 bases from V and 0 from J, leaving 17 bases between them. Germline CDR1 reads SGHAT; CDR2 reads FQNNGV. CDR3 size: 17 residues. The CDR3 reads CASSKGGRVSSYNEQFF. DNA for the CDR3: TGTGCCAGCAGCAAGGGGGGGCGGGTAAGCTCCTACAATGAGCAGTTCTTC.

The chain recombines TRBV5-6 with TRBJ1-2, with TRBD1 as a possible D gene (5 bases). The CDR3 has 14 residues. V lost 4 bases, J lost 0 bases, and 10 bases lay in between. Germline CDR1 and CDR2: SGHDT and YYEEEE. The CDR3 region is CASSPGGANYGYTF. The CDR3 DNA follows: TGTGCCAGCAGCCCCGGGGGGGCTAACTATGGCTACACCTTC.

The chain links TRBV7-9 to TRBJ2-7; perhaps TRBD1 as D (6 bases). Deletions cut 5 bases from V and 3 bases from J, with 8 bases between. The CDR3 consists of 12 residues. Germline CDR1 SEHNR, CDR2 FQNEAQ (reference sequence). DNA of the CDR3: TGTGCCAGCAGCAGGACAGTCTACGAGCAGTACTTC. The encoded protein is CASSRTVYEQYF.

The chain couples TRBV5-6 to TRBJ1-3; D uncertain. The CDR3 extends over 16 amino acids. The germline gives CDR1 SGHDT, CDR2 YYEEEE. The V end lost 2 bases, the J end lost 0 bases, and 12 bases lay between the germline ends. The CDR3 DNA reads TGTGCCAGCAGCTTTCAAGTATTACACTCTGGAAACACCATATATTTT. It is translated as CASSFQVLHSGNTIYF.

The genes are TRBV9 and TRBJ2-1; possibly TRBD2 for D (5 bases). This CDR3 has 13 amino acids. The germline V gene has CDR1 SGDLS and CDR2 YYNGEE. Trimming took off 2 bases at V and 7 bases at J, with 10 bases between the two ends. This CDR3 reads CASSVSSWNEQFF. The CDR3 bases are TGTGCCAGCAGCGTGTCTAGCTGGAATGAGCAGTTCTTC.

The chain recombines TRBV5-1 with TRBJ2-3; 7 positions match TRBD2. V lost 0 bases, J lost 2 bases, and 6 bases stayed unmatched. Germline V CDR1 and CDR2: SGHRS, YFSETQ. The CDR3 length is 16 residues. Here the CDR3 DNA reads TGCGCCAGCAGCTTGGGGACGGGAGGCTCCACAGATACGCAGTATTTT. Its translation is CASSLGTGGSTDTQYF.

This clone was seen a single time. V gene TRBV6-1 combines with J gene TRBJ2-7; D might be TRBD1 (6 bases). Germline loops: CDR1 MNHNS, CDR2 SASEGT. The CDR3 spans 14 residues. Trimming took 9 bases from V and 0 from J, leaving 15 bases between them. The CDR3 DNA reads TGTGCCAGTTACAGGGATTCGGTCTCCTACGAGCAGTACTTC. Translation gives CASYRDSVSYEQYF.

This chain joins TRBV7-9 and TRBJ1-2, with 7 nucleotides matching TRBD1. The CDR3 is 14 residues long. The trim removed 1 base at V and 7 bases at J, leaving 6 bases unmatched. Germline lookup yields CDR1 SEHNR and CDR2 FQNEAQ (reference sequence). CDR3 in DNA: TGTGCCAGCAGCTTAGGGCAGGGGGATCTTGGCTACACCTTC. Its translation is CASSLGQGDLGYTF.

The genes are TRBV5-1 and TRBJ1-5; possible D gene TRBD1, 6 bases. Between the trimmed V and J ends, which lost 0 bases and 6 bases, there was a span of 13 bases. The CDR3 totals 15 residues. The germline V gene encodes CDR1 SGHRS and CDR2 YFSETQ. The CDR3 region has the DNA TGCGCCAGCAGCTTGGAGGGGGGGCAGGGTCAGCCCCAGCATTTT. This sequence encodes CASSLEGGQGQPQHF.

The CDR3 DNA reads as TGTGCCAGTAGTATCCCAGAGACAGGGAGAAACACCATATATTTT. Its translation: CASSIPETGRNTIYF. The J gene is TRBJ1-3, the V gene TRBV19; TRBD1 aligns across 7 bases. Germline lookup yields CDR1 LNHDA and CDR2 SQIVND (reference sequence). This CDR3 has 15 residues. V trimming: 3 bases; J trimming: 5 bases; junction bases outside the gene matches: 7.

The V and J genes are TRBV6-1 and TRBJ2-7; 7 bases fit TRBD1. The ends lost 0 bases at V and 3 bases at J; junction bases unmatched: 2. Germline assignment: CDR1 MNHNS and CDR2 SASEGT. The CDR3 sequence is 14 residues long. The CDR3 DNA is TGTGCCAGCAGTGAAGCGAGGGGGCTCTACGAGCAGTACTTC. Amino acid sequence: CASSEARGLYEQYF.

CDR3 sequence: CARGDSPIYGYTF. The DNA for the CDR3 is TGCGCCAGGGGGGACAGTCCCATCTATGGCTACACCTTC. The chain carries TRBV10-1 and TRBJ1-2, with 7 bases aligning to TRBD1. The J segment lost 4 bases and the V segment lost 9 bases, leaving 8 bases of the junction unmatched. Germline V gives CDR1 WNHNN, CDR2 SYGVQD (reference sequence). CDR3 length equals 13 residues.

This clone was seen a handful of times. This chain connects TRBV2 to TRBJ2-1; D unclear. Germline V gene sequence: CDR1 SNHLY, CDR2 FYNNEI. The CDR3 contains 13 residues. V was pared by 1 base and J by 7 bases, with 8 bases between. The CDR3 loop is CASSEDPPNEQFF. CDR3 bases: TGTGCCAGCAGTGAAGATCCGCCGAATGAGCAGTTCTTC.

The chain uses TRBV5-5 and TRBJ2-3; no reliable D call. Trimming cost V 2 bases and J 3 bases, with 4 bases left between them. The CDR3 spans 12 residues. Germline V gives CDR1 SGHKS, CDR2 YYEKEE (reference sequence). CDR3 DNA: TGTGCCAGCAGCTTCTTGACAGATACGCAGTATTTT. Translation gives CASSFLTDTQYF.